A selection of T cell receptor beta chains follows, all from one sample in a study of graft-versus-host responses after intestinal transplantation. Assay: immunoSEQ multiplex PCR; the TCRdb copy retains only in-frame clones and omits some. The table has around 50,000 clones, roughly 90% seen once; the top ten hold around 1.5%. The input for sequencing was PBMCs, taken 26 days after transplant. The source of these receptors is a human patient who received an intestinal transplant, so some T cells may come from the graft donor. Both conserved end residues are part of each CDR3. Fields, in order: V gene, D gene, J gene, clone size, CDR3 length, CDR3 DNA, CDR3 protein. The D gene is left open where the match is weak. Clone size is shown for a subset of rows, as once, few, many or a class of expanded clone.

>TRBV2|.|TRBJ2-7|once|13
TGTGCCAGCACCCAGGTCACAGAGTACGAGCAGTACTTC
CASTQVTEYEQYF
>TRBV21-1|.|TRBJ2-7|.|12
TGTGCCAGCAGGGGGGGACTTTACGAGCAGTACTTC
CASRGGLYEQYF
>TRBV10-1|.|TRBJ2-1|.|15
TGCGCCAGCAGTGGTGCTAGCGAACCGTACAATGAGCAGTTCTTC
CASSGASEPYNEQFF
>TRBV4-1|.|TRBJ2-3|few|13
TGCGCCAGCAGCCAAGAATCCGGAGATACGCAGTATTTT
CASSQESGDTQYF
>TRBV5-1|TRBD1|TRBJ2-3|.|15
TGCGCCAGCAGCATCACAGGGGTGGGCACAGATACGCAGTATTTT
CASSITGVGTDTQYF
>TRBV9|TRBD1|TRBJ2-1|.|15
TGTGCCAGCAGCTCCGGGACAGGGGGCTTCGATGAGCAGTTCTTC
CASSSGTGGFDEQFF
>TRBV9|TRBD1|TRBJ2-2|.|15
TGTGCCAGCAGCGTAGCAGGGGGCTTGGCCGGGGAGCTGTTTTTT
CASSVAGGLAGELFF
>TRBV9|.|TRBJ2-1|.|15
TGTGCCAGCAGCGTAGTGGCGGGGCCAGCGAATGAGCAGTTCTTC
CASSVVAGPANEQFF
>TRBV15|TRBD1|TRBJ1-1|.|15
TGTGCCACCAGCAGAGAACAGGGGGCGAACACTGAAGCTTTCTTT
CATSREQGANTEAFF
>TRBV5-4|.|TRBJ2-5|.|14
TGTGCCAGCAGCTTGGCCGGGGGGCTGGAGACCCAGTACTTC
CASSLAGGLETQYF
>TRBV4-1|.|TRBJ2-1|.|16
TGCGCCAGCAGCCAAGATCAGGCCTCCCTGTACAATGAGCAGTTCTTC
CASSQDQASLYNEQFF
>TRBV11-2|TRBD1|TRBJ2-5|few|14
TGTGCCAGCAGCCCTCGGGGACAGGGGGCGCCCCAGTACTTC
CASSPRGQGAPQYF
>TRBV28|.|TRBJ1-1|.|14
TGTGCCAGCAGCTATACAGGGCGGAACACTGAAGCTTTCTTT
CASSYTGRNTEAFF
>TRBV10-3|TRBD1|TRBJ2-3|.|15
TGTGCCATCAGGCCCGGGACAGGGGACGCAGATACGCAGTATTTT
CAIRPGTGDADTQYF
>TRBV30|.|TRBJ1-1|.|11
TGTGCCTGGACAGGGCGGACTGAAGCTTTCTTT
CAWTGRTEAFF
>TRBV4-2|.|TRBJ1-1|.|17
TGTGCCAGCAGCCAAGATTGGGCTTCCCTCATGAACACTGAAGCTTTCTTT
CASSQDWASLMNTEAFF
>TRBV7-3|TRBD1|TRBJ2-1|.|14
TGTGCCAGCAACCGGGACAGGGAATACAATGAGCAGTTCTTC
CASNRDREYNEQFF
>TRBV29-1|.|TRBJ2-2|.|13
TGCAGCGTCGAGACAGTCAACACCGGGGAGCTGTTTTTT
CSVETVNTGELFF
>TRBV4-2|TRBD2|TRBJ2-3|.|15
TGTGCCAGCAGCCAATTGGCGGGGGGTCGGAATACGCAGTATTTT
CASSQLAGGRNTQYF
>TRBV7-9|TRBD1|TRBJ1-2|.|13
TGTGCCAGCAGACCGACAGGGGGTTATGGCTACACCTTC
CASRPTGGYGYTF
>TRBV27|TRBD2|TRBJ2-5|.|17
TGTGCCAGCAGTTCCTGGACTAGCGGGCAGGTACGGGAGACCCAGTACTTC
CASSSWTSGQVRETQYF
>TRBV25-1|.|TRBJ1-2|.|15
TGTGCCAGCAGTGTATTACAGGGTTTTATCTATGGCTACACCTTC
CASSVLQGFIYGYTF
>TRBV7-2|TRBD2|TRBJ2-7|.|16
TGTGCCAGCAGCTTTGTTGACTACCGGGGGGACTACGAGCAGTACTTC
CASSFVDYRGDYEQYF
>TRBV6-5|.|TRBJ1-5|once|15
TGTGCCAGCAGTTACCCCGGGACTTCGGAGCAGCCCCAGCATTTT
CASSYPGTSEQPQHF
>TRBV5-6|.|TRBJ1-5|.|13
TGTGCCAGCAGCTTGGGGGGAGGGTGGCCCCAGCATTTT
CASSLGGGWPQHF
>TRBV7-2|TRBD1|TRBJ1-1|.|15
TGTGCCAGCAGCTTTTTGACAGGGGCGAACACTGAAGCTTTCTTT
CASSFLTGANTEAFF
>TRBV4-1|.|TRBJ2-7|.|13
TGCGCCAGCAGCCAAGATCTGCGGTGGGAGCAGTACTTC
CASSQDLRWEQYF
>TRBV11-2|.|TRBJ1-1|.|12
TGTGCGAGCATCGGAGTCGGGACTGAAGCTTTCTTT
CASIGVGTEAFF
>TRBV7-2|.|TRBJ1-2|.|14
TGTGCCAGCAGCTTAGGGGGGGGGACGGATGGCTACACCTTC
CASSLGGGTDGYTF
>TRBV6-1|.|TRBJ1-4|.|15
TGTGCCAGCAGTCCATCGCCAGGGAATAATGAAAAACTGTTTTTT
CASSPSPGNNEKLFF
>TRBV19|.|TRBJ2-2|.|17
TGTGCCAGTAGTATAGATCGGGTAGGGGGGAACACCGGGGAGCTGTTTTTT
CASSIDRVGGNTGELFF
>TRBV10-3|.|TRBJ2-4|.|13
TGTGCCATCACGAGGAGGACGAAAAACATTCAGTACTTC
CAITRRTKNIQYF
>TRBV27|.|TRBJ2-7|.|15
TGTGCCAGCAGTTTAGGGTCTAGCTTCTTCTACGAGCAGTACTTC
CASSLGSSFFYEQYF
>TRBV7-2|TRBD2|TRBJ2-3|.|17
TGTGCCAGCAGCTTACGGTGGCGGGGGTCTGGGACAGATACGCAGTATTTT
CASSLRWRGSGTDTQYF
>TRBV4-1|.|TRBJ1-1|.|15
TGCGCCAGCAGCCGAACCGGGACATGGGACACTGAAGCTTTCTTT
CASSRTGTWDTEAFF
>TRBV5-1|.|TRBJ2-6|.|13
TGCGCCAGCATAGGGGTTGGGGCCAACGTCCTGACTTTC
CASIGVGANVLTF
>TRBV28|TRBD2|TRBJ2-1|.|15
TGTGCCAGCAGTTTCCGGGACTACTCCTACAATGAGCAGTTCTTC
CASSFRDYSYNEQFF
>TRBV5-1|.|TRBJ1-6|.|15
TGCGCCAGCAGCTTGGTGGGGACTGCAGATTCACCCCTCCACTTT
CASSLVGTADSPLHF
>TRBV28|TRBD2|TRBJ2-7|once|14
TGTGCCTCTTCAGCGGCGGGGGACCCTTACGAGCAGTACTTC
CASSAAGDPYEQYF
>TRBV27|.|TRBJ1-1|.|14
TGTGCCAGCAGTTTGCAGAAAGTGAACACTGAAGCTTTCTTT
CASSLQKVNTEAFF
>TRBV7-9|TRBD1|TRBJ1-2|.|17
TGTGCCAGCAGCCGCTTCGGGGGGGCAGGGGGAGGCTATGGCTACACCTTC
CASSRFGGAGGGYGYTF
>TRBV28|TRBD1|TRBJ2-2|.|15
TGTGCCGTAAATCCCGGGACAGTGAACACCGGGGAGCTGTTTTTT
CAVNPGTVNTGELFF
>TRBV2|TRBD2|TRBJ2-3|.|16
TGTGCCAGCAGTGACTGGGGGGGGAACGGGGCAGATACGCAGTATTTT
CASSDWGGNGADTQYF
>TRBV5-1|.|TRBJ2-1|.|15
TGCGCCAGCAGCTTATATACGCTGGAGAACAATGAGCAGTTCTTC
CASSLYTLENNEQFF
>TRBV5-6|.|TRBJ2-5|.|14
TGTGCCAGCAGCTTTGGGCTTCCCCAAGAGACCCAGTACTTC
CASSFGLPQETQYF
>TRBV11-2|.|TRBJ1-2|.|14
TGTGCCAGCAGCTTAGACCCAACGGACTATGGCTACACCTTC
CASSLDPTDYGYTF
>TRBV6-1|.|TRBJ1-1|.|16
TGTGCCAGCAGTGCGGTGGCGGGGGGAGGTGACACTGAAGCTTTCTTT
CASSAVAGGGDTEAFF
>TRBV28|TRBD2|TRBJ2-7|.|16
TGTGCCAGCGTACCTCTCGCGGGAGGTTACGCCTACGAGCAGTACTTC
CASVPLAGGYAYEQYF
>TRBV19|.|TRBJ2-1|.|18
TGTGCCAGTAGAAGTAGGCCAGGGGAAGAAAGAACCTACAATGAGCAGTTCTTC
CASRSRPGEERTYNEQFF
>TRBV19|.|TRBJ1-1|.|14
TGTGCCAGTTCCGCAGGGCTGGGGAACACTGAAGCTTTCTTT
CASSAGLGNTEAFF